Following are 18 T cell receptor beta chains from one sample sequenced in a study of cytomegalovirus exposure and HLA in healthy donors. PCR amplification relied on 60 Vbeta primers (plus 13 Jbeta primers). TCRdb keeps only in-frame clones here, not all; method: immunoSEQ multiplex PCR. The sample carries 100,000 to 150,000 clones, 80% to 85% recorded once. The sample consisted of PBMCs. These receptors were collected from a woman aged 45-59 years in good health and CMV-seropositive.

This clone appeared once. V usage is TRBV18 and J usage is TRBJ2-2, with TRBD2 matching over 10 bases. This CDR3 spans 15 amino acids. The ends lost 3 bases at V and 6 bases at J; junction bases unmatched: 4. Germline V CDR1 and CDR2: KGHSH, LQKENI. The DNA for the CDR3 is TGTGCCAGCTCACCGTCTAGCGGGAGATCCGGGGAGCTGTTTTTT. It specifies CASSPSSGRSGELFF.

The CDR3 sequence is CASSYSAGGITDTQYF. The CDR3 coding sequence is TGTGCCAGCAGTTACTCCGCGGGGGGAATCACAGATACGCAGTATTTT. The rearrangement joins TRBV6-5 to TRBJ2-3; 8 bases map to TRBD2. The CDR3 contains 16 residues. The V segment lost 0 bases and the J segment 2 bases; nucleotides outside the gene matches: 4. In germline, CDR1 is MNHEY, CDR2 SVGAGI.

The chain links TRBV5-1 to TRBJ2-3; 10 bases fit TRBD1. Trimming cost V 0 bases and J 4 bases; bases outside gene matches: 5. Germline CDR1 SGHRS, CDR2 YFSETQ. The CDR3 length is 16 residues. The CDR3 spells CASSLGGTGDPDTQYF. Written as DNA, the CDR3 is TGCGCCAGCAGCTTGGGGGGGACAGGGGACCCAGATACGCAGTATTTT. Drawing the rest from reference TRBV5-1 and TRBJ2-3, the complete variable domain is KAGVTQTPRYLIKTRGQQVTLSCSPISGHRSVSWYQQTPGQGLQFLFEYFSETQRNKGNFPGRFSGRQFSNSRSEMNVSTLELGDSALYLCASSLGGTGDPDTQYFGPGTRLTVL.

The CDR3 nucleotides read TGTGCCAGCATTAGGGGGTTGAACACTGAAGCTTTCTTT. It specifies CASIRGLNTEAFF. V usage is TRBV28 and J usage is TRBJ1-1; the D gene is possibly TRBD1 (6 bases). Per the germline V gene, CDR1 is MDHEN and CDR2 is SYDVKM. The V gene lost 7 bases and the J gene lost 0 bases, with 9 bases spanning the gap. The CDR3 is 13 residues long.

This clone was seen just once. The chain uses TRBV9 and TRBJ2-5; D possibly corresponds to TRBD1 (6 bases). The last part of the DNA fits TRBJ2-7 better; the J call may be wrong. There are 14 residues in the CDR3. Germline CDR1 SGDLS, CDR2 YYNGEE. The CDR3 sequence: CASSVGGQSYEQYF. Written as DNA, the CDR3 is TGTGCCAGCAGCGTAGGGGGGCAGTCCTACGAGCAGTACTTC.

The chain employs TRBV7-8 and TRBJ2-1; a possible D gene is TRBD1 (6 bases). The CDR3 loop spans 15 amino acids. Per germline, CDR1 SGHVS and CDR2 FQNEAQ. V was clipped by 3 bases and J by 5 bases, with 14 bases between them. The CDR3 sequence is CASSFFGTNHNEQFF. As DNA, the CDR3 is TGTGCCAGCAGCTTTTTCGGGACAAACCACAATGAGCAGTTCTTC.

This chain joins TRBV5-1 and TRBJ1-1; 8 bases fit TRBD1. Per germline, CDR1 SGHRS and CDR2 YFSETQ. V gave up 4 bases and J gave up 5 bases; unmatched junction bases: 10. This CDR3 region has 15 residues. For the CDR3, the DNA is TGCGCCAGCAGCCTAACAACAGGGGGGCGGACTGAAGCTTTCTTT. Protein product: CASSLTTGGRTEAFF.

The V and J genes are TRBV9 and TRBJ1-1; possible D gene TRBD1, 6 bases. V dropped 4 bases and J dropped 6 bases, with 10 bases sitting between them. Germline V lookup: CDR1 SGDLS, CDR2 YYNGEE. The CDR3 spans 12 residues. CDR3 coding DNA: TGTGCCAGCAGCTCACAGGGCTCTGAAGCTTTCTTT. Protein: CASSSQGSEAFF.

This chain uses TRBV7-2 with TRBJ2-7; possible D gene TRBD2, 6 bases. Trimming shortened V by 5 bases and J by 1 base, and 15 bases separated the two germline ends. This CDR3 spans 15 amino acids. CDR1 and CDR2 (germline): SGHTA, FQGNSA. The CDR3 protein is CASSLGISGSYEQYF. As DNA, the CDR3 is TGTGCCAGCAGCCTAGGTATTAGCGGATCCTACGAGCAGTACTTC.

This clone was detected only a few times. CDR3 region: CASRGAVSSYEQYF. CDR3 sequence (DNA): TGTGCCAGCAGGGGAGCGGTTTCATCCTACGAGCAGTACTTC. This chain uses TRBV6-1 with TRBJ2-7; D is perhaps TRBD2 (5 bases). The CDR3 is 14 amino acids. V was trimmed by 6 bases and J by 1 base, leaving 13 bases between them. The germline gives CDR1 MNHNS, CDR2 SASEGT.

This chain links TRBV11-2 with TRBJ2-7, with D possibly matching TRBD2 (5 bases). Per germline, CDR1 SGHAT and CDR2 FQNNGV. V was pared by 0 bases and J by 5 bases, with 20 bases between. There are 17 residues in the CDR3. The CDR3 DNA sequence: TGTGCCAGCAGCTTAGATCTATCAGCTGAGAGGGATCACGAGCAGTACTTC. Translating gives CASSLDLSAERDHEQYF. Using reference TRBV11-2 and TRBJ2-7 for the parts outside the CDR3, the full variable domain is EAGVAQSPRYKIIEKRQSVAFWCNPISGHATLYWYQQILGQGPKLLIQFQNNGVVDDSQLPKDRFSAERLKGVDSTLKIQPAKLEDSAVYLCASSLDLSAERDHEQYFGPGTRLTVT.

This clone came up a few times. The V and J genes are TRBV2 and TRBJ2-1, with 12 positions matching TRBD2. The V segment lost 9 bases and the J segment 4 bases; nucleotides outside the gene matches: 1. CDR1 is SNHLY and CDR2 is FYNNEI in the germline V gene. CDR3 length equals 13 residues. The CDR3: CARTSGGYNEQFF. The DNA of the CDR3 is TGTGCCAGGACTAGCGGGGGATACAATGAGCAGTTCTTC.

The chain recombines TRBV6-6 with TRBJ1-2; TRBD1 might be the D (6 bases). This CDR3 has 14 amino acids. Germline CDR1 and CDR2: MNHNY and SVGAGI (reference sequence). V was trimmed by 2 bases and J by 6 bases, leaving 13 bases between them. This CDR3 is CASSYEQGGNGYTF. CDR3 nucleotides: TGTGCCAGCAGTTACGAACAGGGTGGGAATGGCTACACCTTC.

The CDR3, as DNA: TGTGCCAGCAGCGTCCACAGGGAAGAGACCCAGTACTTC. Protein product: CASSVHREETQYF. The chain has TRBV7-3 and TRBJ2-5; maybe TRBD1 (6 bases). V lost 5 bases and J lost 3, with 10 bases in between. The V gene's germline CDR1 is SGHTA and CDR2 FQGTGA. The CDR3 totals 13 residues.

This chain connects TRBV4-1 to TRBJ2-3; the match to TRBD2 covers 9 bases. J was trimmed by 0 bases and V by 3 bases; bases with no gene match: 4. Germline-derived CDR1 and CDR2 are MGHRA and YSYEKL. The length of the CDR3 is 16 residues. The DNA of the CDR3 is TGCGCCAGCAGCCACTATAGCGGGAGAAGCACAGATACGCAGTATTTT. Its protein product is CASSHYSGRSTDTQYF.

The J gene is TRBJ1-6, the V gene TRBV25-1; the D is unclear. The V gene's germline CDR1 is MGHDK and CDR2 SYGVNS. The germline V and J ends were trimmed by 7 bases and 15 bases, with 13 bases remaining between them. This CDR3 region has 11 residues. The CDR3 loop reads CASTHSGYLHF. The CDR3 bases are TGTGCCAGCACCCACTCGGGATACCTCCACTTT.

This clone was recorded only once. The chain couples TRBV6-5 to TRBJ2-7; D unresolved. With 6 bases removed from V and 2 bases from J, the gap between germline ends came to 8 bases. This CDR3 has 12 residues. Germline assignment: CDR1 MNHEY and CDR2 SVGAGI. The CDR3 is CASRAEPYEQYF. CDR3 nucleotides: TGTGCCAGCAGGGCCGAACCCTACGAGCAGTACTTC.

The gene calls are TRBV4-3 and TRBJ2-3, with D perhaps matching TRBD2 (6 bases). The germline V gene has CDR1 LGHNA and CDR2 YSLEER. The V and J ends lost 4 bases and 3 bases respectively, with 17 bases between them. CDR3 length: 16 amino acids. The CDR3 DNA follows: TGCGCCAGCAGCCCTTGGGGGACTGAACCGACAGATACGCAGTATTTT. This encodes CASSPWGTEPTDTQYF.